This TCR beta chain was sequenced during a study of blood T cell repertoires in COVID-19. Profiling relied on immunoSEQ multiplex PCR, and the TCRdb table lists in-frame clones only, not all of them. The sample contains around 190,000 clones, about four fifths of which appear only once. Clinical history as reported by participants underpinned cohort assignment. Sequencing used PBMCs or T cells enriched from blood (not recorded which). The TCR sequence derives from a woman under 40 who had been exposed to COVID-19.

The CDR3 loop is CASSYATGNEAFF. The DNA for the CDR3 is TGTGCCAGCAGTTACGCCACAGGGAACGAAGCTTTCTTT. The chain recombines TRBV6-5 with TRBJ1-1; tentative D call: TRBD1 (6 bases). Trimming removed 2 bases at V and 8 bases at J, with 12 bases between. Per the germline V gene, CDR1 is MNHEY and CDR2 is SVGAGI. The CDR3 loop spans 13 amino acids.